The 29 T cell receptor beta chains below come from one sample, sequenced in a study of memory CD4+ T cells and cytomegalovirus serostatus. This table comes from immunoSEQ multiplex PCR, and its TCRdb copy is limited to in-frame clones, with some not included. The sample carries fewer than 75,000 clones, around 85% recorded once. Single viable CD3+CD4+CD8-CD45RO+ cells were sorted as the memory CD4+ T cells. Input material: memory CD4+ T cells from blood. Receptors were obtained from an adult in good health and CMV-seronegative.

V gene TRBV12-5 combines with J gene TRBJ2-7, with unresolved D. The germline V and J ends were trimmed by 5 bases and 4 bases, with 3 bases remaining between them. CDR1 and CDR2 (germline): LGHNT, FRNRAP. The CDR3 covers 10 residues. CDR3 amino acids: CASGNYEQYF. CDR3 DNA sequence: TGTGCTAGTGGTAATTACGAGCAGTACTTC.

This clone was seen only a few times. The CDR3 DNA reads TGCGCCAGCAGCTCGGGACAGGGGCGGGAGACCCAGTACTTC. Its protein is CASSSGQGRETQYF. V and J are TRBV5-1 and TRBJ2-5; 10 bases fit TRBD1. The CDR3 totals 14 residues. Germline V gene data show CDR1 as SGHRS and CDR2 as YFSETQ. V shed 3 bases and J 5 bases; nucleotides not matched to a gene: 4.

The chain couples TRBV25-1 to TRBJ2-1, with D hard to call. The CDR3 has 11 amino acids. Germline lookup yields CDR1 MGHDK and CDR2 SYGVNS. V lost 0 bases to trimming and J lost 6 bases, with 0 bases between them. The CDR3 protein is CASSEYNEQFF. The CDR3 DNA reads as TGTGCCAGCAGTGAATACAATGAGCAGTTCTTC.

The genes are TRBV18 and TRBJ2-7, with TRBD1 matching 12 bases. The CDR3 runs to 17 residues. In germline, CDR1 is KGHSH, CDR2 LQKENI. With 5 bases clipped from V and 2 bases from J, the junction kept 10 bases outside the gene matches. As DNA, the CDR3 is TGTGCCAGCTCAACCACGGGACAGGGGGCTTTCGCCTACGAGCAGTACTTC. Protein: CASSTTGQGAFAYEQYF.

This clone was observed a few times. The chain uses TRBV5-1 and TRBJ2-1, with 12 positions matching TRBD2. J gave up 7 bases and V 2 bases, and 10 bases lay outside the gene matches. Germline V lookup: CDR1 SGHRS, CDR2 YFSETQ. The CDR3 spans 17 residues. The CDR3 nucleotides are TGCGCCAGCAGCTTCGTGTCGACTAGCGGGGGAGGTAATGAGCAGTTCTTC. This encodes CASSFVSTSGGGNEQFF.

This rearrangement joins TRBV9 to TRBJ1-6; D is uncertain. V was trimmed by 3 bases and J by 6 bases, leaving 10 bases between them. Germline lookup yields CDR1 SGDLS and CDR2 YYNGEE. The CDR3 length is 14 residues. The CDR3 coding sequence is TGTGCCAGCAGCGCACGGGGTGGTAATTCACCCCTCCACTTT. Translation: CASSARGGNSPLHF.

V usage is TRBV5-4 and J usage is TRBJ2-4; possibly TRBD1 or TRBD2 for D (6 bases each). This CDR3 has 17 residues. CDR1 and CDR2 from the germline V gene are SGHNT and YYREEE (reference sequence). Trimming removed 0 bases at V and 1 base at J, with 14 bases between. The CDR3 loop reads CASSLDIADSAKNIQYF. In DNA, the CDR3 is TGTGCCAGCAGCTTGGATATAGCGGACAGCGCCAAAAACATTCAGTACTTC.

This chain uses TRBV6-1 with TRBJ1-1; D is undetermined. CDR1 MNHNS and CDR2 SASEGT come from the germline V gene. The length of the CDR3 is 11 residues. V gave up 8 bases and J gave up 3 bases, with 7 bases separating them. The CDR3 loop is CASGGYTEAFF. The CDR3 DNA is TGTGCCAGCGGAGGGTACACTGAAGCTTTCTTT.

V is TRBV29-1 and J is TRBJ2-1; 8 nucleotides line up with TRBD2. V lost 6 bases to trimming and J lost 14 bases; unmatched junction nucleotides: 15. CDR1 SQVTM and CDR2 ANQGSEA come from the germline V gene. CDR3 length equals 13 residues. The CDR3 bases are TGCAGCGTACAGGGTACCGCGGGGGGAGGGGAGTTCTTC. Protein product: CSVQGTAGGGEFF.

The chain has TRBV7-8 and TRBJ1-5; 9 positions match TRBD1. Germline assignment: CDR1 SGHVS and CDR2 FQNEAQ. With V trimmed by 1 base and J by 1 base, 2 bases remained unmatched. The CDR3 is made up of 16 amino acids. CDR3: CASSLGQGGSNQPQHF. CDR3 coding DNA: TGTGCCAGCAGCTTAGGACAGGGGGGCAGCAATCAGCCCCAGCATTTT.

This chain links TRBV30 with TRBJ1-2, with D unresolved. With 2 bases removed from V and 1 base from J, the gap between germline ends came to 11 bases. The CDR3 loop spans 14 amino acids. Per germline, CDR1 GTSNPN and CDR2 SVGIG (reference sequence). The CDR3 region is CAWSYSPVNYGYTF. The DNA of the CDR3 is TGTGCCTGGAGTTACTCGCCGGTTAACTATGGCTACACCTTC.

The chain links TRBV28 to TRBJ2-7, with 10 bases that match TRBD2. The CDR3 is 14 amino acids. CDR1 is MDHEN, CDR2 SYDVKM, per germline. V was pared by 6 bases and J by 3 bases, with 5 bases of the junction left unmatched. CDR3 protein: CASRASGSIYEQYF. The CDR3 DNA reads TGTGCCAGCAGGGCTAGCGGGAGTATCTACGAGCAGTACTTC.

The rearrangement uses TRBV28 and TRBJ2-7; 7 nucleotides match TRBD2. V trimming: 10 bases; J trimming: 4 bases; junction bases outside the gene matches: 7. The CDR3 consists of 12 residues. Germline CDR1 is MDHEN and CDR2 is SYDVKM. The CDR3: CATRGIRYEQYF. The CDR3 DNA is TGTGCCACGCGGGGGATCCGGTACGAGCAGTACTTC.

This chain links TRBV28 with TRBJ1-2; D remains ambiguous. CDR1 is MDHEN and CDR2 is SYDVKM in the germline V gene. The CDR3 sequence is 12 residues long. The V gene lost 3 bases and the J gene lost 1 base, with 3 bases spanning the gap. CDR3 loop: CASSFFNYGYTF. CDR3 nucleotides: TGTGCCAGCAGTTTTTTTAACTATGGCTACACCTTC.

For this clone: An end of the junction differs from the germline gene, which may be a read error. V gene TRBV23-1 combines with J gene TRBJ1-1; a possible D gene is TRBD1 (6 bases). TRBV23-1 qualifies as an ORF whose function is uncertain. The CDR3 runs 15 residues. CDR3 protein: CASSQLEGWDTDAFF. As DNA, the CDR3 is TGCGCCAGCAGTCAATTGGAGGGGTGGGACACTGACGCTTTCTTT.

This chain uses TRBV28 with TRBJ2-5; D is uncertain. This CDR3 is 12 amino acids long. Trimming left V 7 bases short and J 5 bases short, with 11 bases between. From germline, CDR1 is MDHEN and CDR2 SYDVKM. The CDR3 DNA is TGTGCCAGCACAGAGGCCTTCGAGACCCAGTACTTC. Protein product: CASTEAFETQYF.

The rearrangement uses TRBV5-1 and TRBJ1-2; D not resolved. V was clipped by 4 bases and J by 2 bases, with 9 bases between them. The germline V gene has CDR1 SGHRS and CDR2 YFSETQ. CDR3 length: 13 amino acids. Here the CDR3 reads CASSVDENYGYTF. The CDR3 region has the DNA TGCGCCAGCAGCGTGGACGAGAACTATGGCTACACCTTC.

This clone was counted a single time. The rearrangement links TRBV9 to TRBJ2-4; perhaps TRBD2 as D (6 bases). Trimming removed 2 bases from V and 6 bases from J, with 12 bases in between. This CDR3 is built from 14 residues. Germline values: CDR1 SGDLS, CDR2 YYNGEE. The CDR3 nucleotides are TGTGCCAGCAGCGTGGGAGGCTGGGGAAACATTCAGTACTTC. It specifies CASSVGGWGNIQYF.

This sequence joins TRBV11-1 and TRBJ2-3, with 7 bases fitting TRBD1. Germline trimming cut 0 bases from V and 2 bases from J; bases unmatched to any gene: 2. Germline CDR1 is SGHAT and CDR2 is FQDESV (reference sequence). This CDR3 is 15 amino acids long. The CDR3 loop reads CASSLAGQVTDTQYF. CDR3 DNA: TGTGCCAGCAGCTTAGCAGGACAGGTCACAGATACGCAGTATTTT.

The chain carries TRBV6-5 and TRBJ1-5, with TRBD1 matching over 7 bases. The CDR3 is made up of 15 amino acids. Germline assignment: CDR1 MNHEY and CDR2 SVGAGI. V shed 6 bases, J shed 6 bases, and the junction held 11 bases outside the gene matches. Here the CDR3 DNA reads TGTGCCAGCAGAGTAACAGGGGCAGGTAGTCAGCCCCAGCATTTT. Its translation is CASRVTGAGSQPQHF.

The CDR3 bases are TGTGCCTGGAACGAACCGGGACTAGAGACCCAGTACTTC. This sequence encodes CAWNEPGLETQYF. This chain uses TRBV30 with TRBJ2-5; possibly TRBD2 for D (6 bases). Germline CDR1 and CDR2: GTSNPN and SVGIG (reference sequence). The CDR3 is made up of 13 amino acids. The germline V and J ends were trimmed by 4 bases and 4 bases, with 13 bases remaining between them.

Concerning this clone: No DNA is shown, since the ends of the CDR3 on it are uncertain; the CDR3 is the one TCRdb lists. V is TRBV28 and J is TRBJ1-5. From its first to its last residue, the CDR3 has 14 amino acids. Per the germline V gene, CDR1 is MDHEN and CDR2 is SYDVKM. Here the CDR3 reads CASSFLAGRVPQHF.

The rearrangement joins TRBV2 to TRBJ1-5, with D unresolved. The CDR3 is 14 amino acids. V lost 3 bases and J lost 0, with 6 bases in between. Germline V lookup: CDR1 SNHLY, CDR2 FYNNEI. This chain's CDR3 is CASSETSSNQPQHF. The DNA of the CDR3 is TGTGCCAGCAGTGAGACATCTAGCAATCAGCCCCAGCATTTT.

The rearrangement links TRBV2 to TRBJ1-5; no definite D call. The V end was cut by 6 bases, the J end by 6 bases, with 15 bases between. The germline V gene has CDR1 SNHLY and CDR2 FYNNEI. There are 14 residues in the CDR3. The CDR3 bases are TGTGCCAGCAGAGAGAAGCAGGCGGGTCAGCCCCAGCATTTT. As protein: CASREKQAGQPQHF.

This sequence joins TRBV19 and TRBJ2-3; D is unclear. Per germline, CDR1 LNHDA and CDR2 SQIVND (reference sequence). The length of the CDR3 is 14 residues. V was clipped by 0 bases and J by 5 bases, with 9 bases between them. CDR3 sequence reads: CASSIEGWGDTQYF. The CDR3 nucleotides read TGTGCCAGTAGTATAGAAGGGTGGGGAGATACGCAGTATTTT.

This clone was observed a single time. V usage is TRBV28 and J usage is TRBJ1-5, with D uncertain. Trimming cost V 3 bases and J 1 base, with 13 bases left between them. The CDR3 extends over 16 amino acids. CDR1 and CDR2 from the germline V gene are MDHEN and SYDVKM. The CDR3 DNA reads TGTGCCAGCAGTTTTCCGGGGAAGGCGAGCAATCAGCCCCAGCATTTT. It translates to CASSFPGKASNQPQHF. Together with reference TRBV28 and TRBJ1-5, the CDR3 gives the full variable domain: DVKVTQSSRYLVKRTGEKVFLECVQDMDHENMFWYRQDPGLGLRLIYFSYDVKMKEKGDIPEGYSVSREKKERFSLILESASTNQTSMYLCASSFPGKASNQPQHFGDGTRLSIL.

The chain is built from TRBV5-4 and TRBJ2-5; 8 positions agree with TRBD2. Trimming at V came to 3 bases and at J to 2 bases, leaving 9 bases not matched to a gene. This CDR3 spans 16 amino acids. Germline V gene sequence: CDR1 SGHNT, CDR2 YYREEE (reference sequence). CDR3 nucleotides: TGTGCCAGCAGCTCCGCAACTAGCGGCCTACAAGAGACCCAGTACTTC. Its translation is CASSSATSGLQETQYF.

This clone was observed a few times. V and J are TRBV2 and TRBJ2-5; maybe TRBD2 (6 bases). This CDR3 region has 15 residues. The V and J ends lost 7 bases and 2 bases respectively, with 17 bases between them. CDR1 SNHLY and CDR2 FYNNEI come from the germline V gene. The CDR3 here is CASTERALDQETQYF. The CDR3 nucleotides are TGTGCCAGCACGGAGCGGGCCTTGGATCAAGAGACCCAGTACTTC.

This chain joins TRBV5-6 and TRBJ1-5; D gene unclear. V shed 0 bases and J shed 0 bases, with 10 bases lying between them. Germline CDR1 reads SGHDT; CDR2 reads YYEEEE. CDR3 length: 16 residues. The CDR3, as DNA: TGTGCCAGCAGCTTGGGGGCCAGAAATAGCAATCAGCCCCAGCATTTT. Translated: CASSLGARNSNQPQHF.